This T cell receptor (beta chain) was observed in a study of T cells in women clearing cervical HPV infection. Overall study results and limits: CIN3+ cases had significantly higher TCR richness than controls; evenness did not differ.

The CDR3 is made up of 14 amino acids. V lost 5 bases, J lost 3 bases, and 14 bases lay in between. Germline CDR1 is SGHAT and CDR2 is FQNNGV. Turning to this clone: Its antigen remains unidentified. The read halts 3 residues ahead of the CDR3 end, with the missing end drawn from the germline J gene.

Average input was around 1,200 ng genomic DNA for immunoSEQ TCR beta CDR3 amplification. Sequencing used immunoSEQ multiplex PCR; TCRdb keeps in-frame clones, though not all of them. The ten top clones account for more than 7%, within a sample of some 30,000 clones. The chain links TRBV11-2 to TRBJ2-7, with D uncertain. The sequenced sample was blood buffy coat. This receptor was obtained from a woman between 18 and 70 years old with a cervical HPV16 infection that either progressed to CIN3+ or cleared (not recorded which). The CDR3 DNA, read in part, is TGTGCCAGCAGCCCGCCTAACTCCGACTACGAG. Encoded protein: CASSPPNSDYE. The whole CDR3 protein reads CASSPPNSDYEQYF. Full variable domain (rest looked up from reference TRBV11-2 and TRBJ2-7): EAGVAQSPRYKIIEKRQSVAFWCNPISGHATLYWYQQILGQGPKLLIQFQNNGVVDDSQLPKDRFSAERLKGVDSTLKIQPAKLEDSAVYLCASSPPNSDYEQYFGPGTRLTVT.